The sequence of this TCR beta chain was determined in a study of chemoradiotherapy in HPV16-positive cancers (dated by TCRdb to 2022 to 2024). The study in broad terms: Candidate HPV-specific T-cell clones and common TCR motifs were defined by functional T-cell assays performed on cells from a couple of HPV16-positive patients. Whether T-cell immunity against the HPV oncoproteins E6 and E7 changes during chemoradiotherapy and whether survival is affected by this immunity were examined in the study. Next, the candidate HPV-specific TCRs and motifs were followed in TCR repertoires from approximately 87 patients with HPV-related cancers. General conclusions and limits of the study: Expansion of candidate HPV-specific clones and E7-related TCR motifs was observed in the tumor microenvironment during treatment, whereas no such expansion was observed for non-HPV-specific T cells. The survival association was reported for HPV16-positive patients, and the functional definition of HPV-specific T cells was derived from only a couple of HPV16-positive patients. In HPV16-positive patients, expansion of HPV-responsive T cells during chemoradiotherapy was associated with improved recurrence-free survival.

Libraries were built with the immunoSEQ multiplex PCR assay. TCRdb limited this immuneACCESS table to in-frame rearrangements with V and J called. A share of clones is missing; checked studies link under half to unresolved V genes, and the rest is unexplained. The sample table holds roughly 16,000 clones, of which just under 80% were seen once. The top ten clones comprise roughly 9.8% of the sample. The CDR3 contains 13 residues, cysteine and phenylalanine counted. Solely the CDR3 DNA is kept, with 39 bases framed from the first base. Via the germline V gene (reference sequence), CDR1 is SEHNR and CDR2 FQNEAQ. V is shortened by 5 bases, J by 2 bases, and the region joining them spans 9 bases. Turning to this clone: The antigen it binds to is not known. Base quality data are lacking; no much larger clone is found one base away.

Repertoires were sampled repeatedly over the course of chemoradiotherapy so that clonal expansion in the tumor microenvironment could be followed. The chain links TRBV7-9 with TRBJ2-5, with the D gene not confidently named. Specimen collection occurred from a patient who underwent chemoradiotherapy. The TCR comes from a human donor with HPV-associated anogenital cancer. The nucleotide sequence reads TGTGCCAGCAGCCAGAGAGCACAAGAGACCCAGTACTTC. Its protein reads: CASSQRAQETQYF.